Described below is a single T cell receptor beta chain sequence and its context. Trimming left V 3 bases short and J 1 base short, with 5 bases between. CDR3 length equals 13 residues. Germline V CDR1 and CDR2: LNHDA, SQIVND (reference sequence). The sample originates from a study of circulating tumor DNA in untreated peripheral T-cell lymphoma. Repertoires were generated with immunoSEQ multiplex PCR, while TCRdb's copy carries only in-frame clones and drops some. The top ten clones hold 31% of a sample with some 10,000 clones, approximately 76% of them seen once. The sequenced sample was tumor tissue. The chain couples TRBV19 to TRBJ2-3; the D is unclear. The receptor's source is a human donor with peripheral T-cell lymphoma. The CDR3 nucleotides are TGTGCCAGTAGTATCCCTGGCACAGATACGCAGTATTTT. It encodes CASSIPGTDTQYF.